The sample holds a few counts of the clone carrying this T cell receptor (beta chain). Its antigen is not identified. Time point reported: blood 4 weeks post-SBRT, at nephrectomy. Stated treatment: 15 Gy SBRT to primary tumor, nephrectomy 4 weeks later. Nephrectomy followed 15 Gy stereotactic body radiation by 4 weeks. Clear cell pathology was present in this patient's renal cell carcinoma. The data stem from a study of radiation and T cells in renal cell carcinoma. Study outcomes and limitations: Top tumor clonotypes rose in blood 2 weeks post-radiation, then contracted.

The CDR3 extends over 14 amino acids. V shed 4 bases and J shed 11 bases, with 20 bases lying between them. The germline V gene encodes CDR1 SNHLY and CDR2 FYNNEI. Clones were sequenced by immunoSEQ multiplex PCR, and TCRdb holds only the in-frame ones, with some missing. The data contain 75,000 to 90,000 clones, 89% of them singletons. The specimen comprised blood, sampled from a patient whose treatment included radiotherapy and nephrectomy. The V call is TRBV2, the J call TRBJ1-1; D not resolved. This TCR came from a woman aged 70-85 years with renal cell carcinoma. The CDR3 loop is CASSGGEGAVTAFF. The CDR3 DNA reads TGTGCCAGCAGTGGCGGTGAGGGTGCGGTGACGGCTTTCTTT. The full variable domain, its missing parts supplied by reference TRBV2 and TRBJ1-1, is EPEVTQTPSHQVTQMGQEVILRCVPISNHLYFYWYRQILGQKVEFLVSFYNNEISEKSEIFDDQFSVERPDGSNFTLKIRSTKLEDSAMYFCASSGGEGAVTAFFGQGTRLTVV.